The 10 T cell receptor beta chains below come from one sample, sequenced in a study of cytomegalovirus exposure and HLA in healthy donors. Vbeta (60) and Jbeta (13) primers were used in the PCR. Clones were read by immunoSEQ multiplex PCR, and TCRdb kept only the in-frame ones, dropping some. The sample holds around 130,000 clones; around 84% are singletons and the top ten take around 3%. The sample taken for sequencing was PBMCs. The receptors were gathered from a woman under 30 in good health and CMV-seropositive.

For this clone: Compared with germline, one end of the junction differs, possibly owing to a read error. DNA of the CDR3: TGTTCCAGCAGCTGGGCCGATCCGGGACAGGGGGCTAACACCATATATTTT. This encodes CSSSWADPGQGANTIYF. The chain employs TRBV7-9 and TRBJ1-3; TRBD1 matches 12 bases. CDR3 size: 17 residues. Germline V gene lookup returns CDR1 SEHNR and CDR2 FQNEAQ (reference sequence).

This clone was detected once. The chain employs TRBV4-1 and TRBJ1-4; the D is unclear. The CDR3 totals 16 residues. Trimming removed 2 bases at V and 9 bases at J, with 19 bases between. CDR1 MGHRA and CDR2 YSYEKL come from the germline V gene. The DNA of the CDR3 is TGCGCCAGCAGCCAATTGGTCGGGCCAGCGGCTCAAAAACTGTTTTTT. It yields the protein CASSQLVGPAAQKLFF.

The chain is built from TRBV2 and TRBJ2-5, with 9 bases that match TRBD2. CDR3 length: 13 amino acids. Trimming at V came to 5 bases and at J to 5 bases, leaving 3 bases not matched to a gene. From germline, CDR1 is SNHLY and CDR2 FYNNEI. Here the CDR3 DNA reads TGTGCCAGCAGTCGGACTAGCGCCGAGACCCAGTACTTC. Translation gives CASSRTSAETQYF.

This chain connects TRBV2 to TRBJ2-5, with 8 bases lining up with TRBD2. In germline, CDR1 is SNHLY, CDR2 FYNNEI. J was trimmed by 4 bases and V by 1 base; bases with no gene match: 8. CDR3 length equals 16 residues. CDR3 coding DNA: TGTGCCAGCAGTGAAGGGCCAGCGGGGGACGCAGAGACCCAGTACTTC. Translation gives CASSEGPAGDAETQYF.

This clone was seen a handful of times. V gene TRBV18 combines with J gene TRBJ2-3; the match to TRBD2 covers 8 bases. Trimming removed 3 bases from V and 3 bases from J; junction bases left unmatched: 5. CDR3 length: 15 residues. Germline-derived CDR1 and CDR2 are KGHSH and LQKENI. The CDR3 loop reads CASSPGLEGTDTQYF. The DNA of the CDR3 is TGTGCCAGCTCACCGGGACTAGAAGGGACAGATACGCAGTATTTT.

The rearrangement joins TRBV11-1 to TRBJ2-3; TRBD2 aligns across 11 bases. V was pared by 4 bases and J by 6 bases, with 6 bases of the junction left unmatched. The germline gives CDR1 SGHAT, CDR2 FQDESV (reference sequence). This CDR3 is 15 amino acids long. The CDR3 DNA reads TGTGCCAGCAGCTCTAGCGGGGGGTATACCGATACGCAGTATTTT. This translates into CASSSSGGYTDTQYF.

The rearrangement links TRBV6-1 to TRBJ2-2; the match to TRBD1 covers 7 bases. V shed 4 bases and J 3 bases; nucleotides not matched to a gene: 2. The CDR3 sequence is 14 residues long. Per germline, CDR1 MNHNS and CDR2 SASEGT. CDR3 in amino acids: CASSGTGDTGELFF. In DNA, the CDR3 is TGTGCCAGCAGTGGAACAGGGGACACCGGGGAGCTGTTTTTT.

V is TRBV5-4 and J is TRBJ2-1, with 7 bases lining up with TRBD1. This CDR3 is 14 amino acids long. Germline trimming cut 5 bases from V and 6 bases from J; bases unmatched to any gene: 8. Per the germline V gene, CDR1 is SGHNT and CDR2 is YYREEE (reference sequence). The CDR3, as DNA: TGTGCCAGCAGAACTGACAGGGTCCCCAATGAGCAGTTCTTC. This sequence encodes CASRTDRVPNEQFF.

This clone has only one observation. The chain combines TRBV6-4 with TRBJ1-2; 9 positions agree with TRBD1. There are 19 residues in the CDR3. Trimming cost V 3 bases and J 4 bases; bases outside gene matches: 18. Germline CDR1 is MRHNA and CDR2 is SNTAGT. CDR3 nucleotides: TGTGCCAGCAGTGATCCCCTAGGGACAGGGAGTGGAGTTGGCTATGGCTACACCTTC. Translation: CASSDPLGTGSGVGYGYTF.

For the CDR3, the DNA is TGTGCCAGTAGTAGTCGACAGGGGACCGCCGATCAGCCCCAGCATTTT. Protein: CASSSRQGTADQPQHF. The chain recombines TRBV19 with TRBJ1-5; TRBD1 agrees at 8 bases. CDR1 LNHDA and CDR2 SQIVND come from the germline V gene (reference sequence). The CDR3 contains 16 residues. The junction had 10 bases not matched to a gene; V was cut back by 4 bases and J by 5 bases.